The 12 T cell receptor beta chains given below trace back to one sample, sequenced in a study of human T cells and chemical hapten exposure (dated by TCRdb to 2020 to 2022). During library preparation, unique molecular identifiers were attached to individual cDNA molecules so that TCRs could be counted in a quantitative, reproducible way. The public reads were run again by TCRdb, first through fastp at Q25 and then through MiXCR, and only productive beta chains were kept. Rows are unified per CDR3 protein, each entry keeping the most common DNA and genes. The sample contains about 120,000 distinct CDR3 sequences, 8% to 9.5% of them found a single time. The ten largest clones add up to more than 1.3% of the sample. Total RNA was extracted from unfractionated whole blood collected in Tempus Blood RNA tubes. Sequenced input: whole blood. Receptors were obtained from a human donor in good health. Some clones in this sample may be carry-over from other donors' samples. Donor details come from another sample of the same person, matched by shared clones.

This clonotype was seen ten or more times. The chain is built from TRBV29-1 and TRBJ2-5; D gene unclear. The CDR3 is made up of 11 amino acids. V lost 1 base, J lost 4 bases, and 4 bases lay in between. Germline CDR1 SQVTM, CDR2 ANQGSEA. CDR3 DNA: TGCAGCGTTGAAGGACTAGAGACCCAGTACTTC. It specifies CSVEGLETQYF.

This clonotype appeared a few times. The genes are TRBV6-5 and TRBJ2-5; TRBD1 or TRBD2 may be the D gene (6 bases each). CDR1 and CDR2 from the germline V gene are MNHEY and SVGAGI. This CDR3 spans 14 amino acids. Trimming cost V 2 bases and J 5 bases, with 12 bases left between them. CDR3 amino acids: CASSYVGGAETQYF. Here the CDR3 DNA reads TGTGCCAGCAGTTACGTGGGGGGCGCCGAGACCCAGTACTTC.

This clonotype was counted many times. In nucleotides, the CDR3 is TGTGCCAGCAGCCCAGGACAGAGCTATGGCTACACCTTC. It yields the protein CASSPGQSYGYTF. The V and J genes are TRBV12-3 or TRBV12-4 and TRBJ1-2; D perhaps matches TRBD1 (6 bases). The length of the CDR3 is 13 residues. The V end lost 6 bases, the J end lost 4 bases, and 12 bases lay between the germline ends.

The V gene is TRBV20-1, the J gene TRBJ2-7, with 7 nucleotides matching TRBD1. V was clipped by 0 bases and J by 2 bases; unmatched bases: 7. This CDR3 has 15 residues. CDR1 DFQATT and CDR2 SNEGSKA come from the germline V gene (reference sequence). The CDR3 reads CSARDSSGGPYEQYF. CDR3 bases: TGCAGTGCTAGAGATTCCTCAGGGGGACCCTACGAGCAGTACTTC.

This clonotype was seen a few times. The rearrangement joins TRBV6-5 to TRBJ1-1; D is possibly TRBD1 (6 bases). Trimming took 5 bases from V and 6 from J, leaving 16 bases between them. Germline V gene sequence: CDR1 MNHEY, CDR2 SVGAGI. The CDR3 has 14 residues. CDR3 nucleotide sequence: TGTGCCAGCAGTCCCTCACAGGGAAGGGCTGAAGCTTTCTTT. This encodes CASSPSQGRAEAFF.

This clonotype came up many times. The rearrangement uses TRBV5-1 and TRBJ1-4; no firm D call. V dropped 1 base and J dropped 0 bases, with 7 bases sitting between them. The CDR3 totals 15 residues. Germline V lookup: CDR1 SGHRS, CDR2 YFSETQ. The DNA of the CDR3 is TGCGCCAGCAGCTTGAACATTCCAACTAATGAAAAACTGTTTTTT. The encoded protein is CASSLNIPTNEKLFF.

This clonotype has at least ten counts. Here the CDR3 DNA reads TGTGCCATCAGGATAGGGACAGGGGGCGAGCAGTACTTC. Residues: CAIRIGTGGEQYF. The chain couples TRBV10-3 to TRBJ2-7, with 11 bases that match TRBD1. V gave up 6 bases and J gave up 6 bases; unmatched junction bases: 4. Germline-derived CDR1 and CDR2 are ENHRY and SYGVKD. The CDR3 loop spans 13 amino acids.

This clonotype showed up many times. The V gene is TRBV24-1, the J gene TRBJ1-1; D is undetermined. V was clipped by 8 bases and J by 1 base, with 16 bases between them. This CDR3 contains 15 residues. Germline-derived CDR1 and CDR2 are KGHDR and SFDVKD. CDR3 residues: CATTKRTDQNTEAFF. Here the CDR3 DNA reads TGTGCCACCACGAAAAGGACGGATCAGAACACTGAAGCTTTCTTT.

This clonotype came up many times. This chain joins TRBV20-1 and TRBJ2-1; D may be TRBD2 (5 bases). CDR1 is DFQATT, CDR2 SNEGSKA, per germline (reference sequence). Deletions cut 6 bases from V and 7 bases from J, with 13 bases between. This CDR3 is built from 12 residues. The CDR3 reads CSAPQTGNEQFF. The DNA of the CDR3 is TGCAGTGCCCCTCAGACGGGGAATGAGCAGTTCTTC.

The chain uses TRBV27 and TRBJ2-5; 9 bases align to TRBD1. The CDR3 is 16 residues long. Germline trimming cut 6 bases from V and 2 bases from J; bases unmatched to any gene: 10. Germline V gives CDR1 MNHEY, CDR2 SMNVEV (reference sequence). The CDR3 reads CASRETGGAIQETQYF. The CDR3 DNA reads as TGTGCCAGCAGGGAAACAGGGGGCGCGATTCAAGAGACCCAGTACTTC.

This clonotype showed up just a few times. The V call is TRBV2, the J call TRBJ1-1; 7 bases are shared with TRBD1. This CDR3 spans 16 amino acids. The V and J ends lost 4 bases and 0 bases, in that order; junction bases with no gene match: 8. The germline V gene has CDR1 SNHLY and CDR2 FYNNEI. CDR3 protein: CASSVSQGQMNTEAFF. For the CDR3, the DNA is TGTGCCAGCAGTGTCAGCCAGGGACAGATGAACACTGAAGCTTTCTTT.

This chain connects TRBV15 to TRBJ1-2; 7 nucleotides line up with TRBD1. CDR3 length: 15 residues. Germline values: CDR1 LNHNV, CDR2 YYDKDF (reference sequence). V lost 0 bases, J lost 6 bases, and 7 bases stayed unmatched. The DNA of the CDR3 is TGTGCCACCAGCAGAGATGGGGGACAGCGTAATGGCTACACCTTC. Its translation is CATSRDGGQRNGYTF.